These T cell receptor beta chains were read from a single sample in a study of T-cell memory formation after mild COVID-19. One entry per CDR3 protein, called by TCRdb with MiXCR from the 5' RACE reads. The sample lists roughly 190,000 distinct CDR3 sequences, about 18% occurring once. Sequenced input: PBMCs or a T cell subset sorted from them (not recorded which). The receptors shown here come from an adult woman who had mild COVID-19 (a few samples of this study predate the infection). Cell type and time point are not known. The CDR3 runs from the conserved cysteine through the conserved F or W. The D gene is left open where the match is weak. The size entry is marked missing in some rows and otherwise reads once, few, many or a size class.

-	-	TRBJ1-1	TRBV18	TGTGCCAGCTCACCAGAGGGAGGTGGGTACACTGAAGCTTTCTTT	CASSPEGGGYTEAFF
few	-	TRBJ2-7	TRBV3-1	TGTGCCAGCAGCCAAGTTGGGGCAGGGAAGGGCTACGAGCAGTACTTC	CASSQVGAGKGYEQYF
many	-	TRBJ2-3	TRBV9	TGTGCCAGCAGCGTAGGGGGCACAGATACGCAGTATTTT	CASSVGGTDTQYF
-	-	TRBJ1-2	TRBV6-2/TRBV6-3	TGTGCCAGCAGGACGATGCGTGGCTACACCTTC	CASRTMRGYTF
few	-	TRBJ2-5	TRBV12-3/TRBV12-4	TGTGCCAGCAGATATCAACTCATATACAGGGCCCCTCAAGAGACCCAGTACTTC	CASRYQLIYRAPQETQYF
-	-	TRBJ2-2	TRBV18	TGTGCCAGCTCACCACTGGAGTCGGGCACCGGGGAGCTGTTTTTT	CASSPLESGTGELFF
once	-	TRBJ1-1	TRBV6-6	TGTGCCAGCAGTCCCCGGGACACAACTGAAGCTTTCTTT	CASSPRDTTEAFF
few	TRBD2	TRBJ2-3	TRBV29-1	TGCAGCGTTGGACGGGGGGGGAGTACAGATACGCAGTATTTT	CSVGRGGSTDTQYF
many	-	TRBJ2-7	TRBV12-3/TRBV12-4	TGTGCCAGCAGTCCCGAGGGACACGAGCAGTACTTC	CASSPEGHEQYF
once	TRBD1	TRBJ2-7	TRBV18	TGTGCCAGCTCTCGAACCGGGACAGGGGTCTCCTACGAGCAGTACTTC	CASSRTGTGVSYEQYF
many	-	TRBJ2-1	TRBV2	TGTGCCAGCACCCGCACCGGGGGAGGCTCCTACAATGAGCAGTTCTTC	CASTRTGGGSYNEQFF
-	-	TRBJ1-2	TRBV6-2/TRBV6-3	TGTGCCAGCAGCGAACCTGGACGGCACACCTTC	CASSEPGRHTF
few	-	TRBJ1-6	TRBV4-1	TGCGCCAGCAGCCAAGATCGACCGGTTAATTCACCCCTCCACTTT	CASSQDRPVNSPLHF
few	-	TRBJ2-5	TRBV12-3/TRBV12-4	TGTGCCAGCAGTTTAGCCAGGACACCCCTCAGGGAGACCCAGTACTTC	CASSLARTPLRETQYF
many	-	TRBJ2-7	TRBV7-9	TGTGCCAGCAGCTTAGGTCTGGTTTCCGAGGGTAGGAGGTACGAGCAGTACTTC	CASSLGLVSEGRRYEQYF
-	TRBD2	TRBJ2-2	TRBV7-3	TGTGCCAGCAGCTTAACGGGATTGACTAGCGGCAACCCAACCGGGGAGCTGTTTTTT	CASSLTGLTSGNPTGELFF
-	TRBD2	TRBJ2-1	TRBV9	TGTGCCAGCAGCCCCTCCACGAATGGGTGGACTAGCGGCCGAGTCGATGAGCAGTTCTTC	CASSPSTNGWTSGRVDEQFF
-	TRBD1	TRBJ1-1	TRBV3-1	TGTGCCAGCAGCCAAAGGGGGCGAATGACTGAAGCTTTCTTT	CASSQRGRMTEAFF